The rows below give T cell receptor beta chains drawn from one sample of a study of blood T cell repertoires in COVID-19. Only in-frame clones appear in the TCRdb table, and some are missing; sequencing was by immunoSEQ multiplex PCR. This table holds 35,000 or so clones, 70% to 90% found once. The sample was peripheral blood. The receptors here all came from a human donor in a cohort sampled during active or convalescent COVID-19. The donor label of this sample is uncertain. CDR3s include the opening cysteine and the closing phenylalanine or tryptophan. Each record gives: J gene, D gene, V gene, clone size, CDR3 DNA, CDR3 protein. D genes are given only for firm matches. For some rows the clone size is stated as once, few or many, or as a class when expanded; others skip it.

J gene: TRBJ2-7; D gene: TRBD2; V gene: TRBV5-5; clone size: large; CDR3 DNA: TGTGCCAGCAGCTTGTCACTAGCGGGAGAGTCTTACTCCTACGAGCAGTACTTC; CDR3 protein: CASSLSLAGESYSYEQYF
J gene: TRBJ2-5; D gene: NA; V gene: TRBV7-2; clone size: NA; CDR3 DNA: TGTGCCAGCAGTCTCGATGGGGGGAAGACCCAGTACTTC; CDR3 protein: CASSLDGGKTQYF
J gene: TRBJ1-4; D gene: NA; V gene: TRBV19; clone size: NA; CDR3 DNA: TGTGCCAGTACACCCCAGGGTCAGGGCGAAAAACTGTTTTTT; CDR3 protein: CASTPQGQGEKLFF
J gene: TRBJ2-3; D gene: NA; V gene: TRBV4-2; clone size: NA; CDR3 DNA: TGTGCCAGCAGCCAAGATCTAAGCCTAGGGGGCACAGATACGCAGTATTTT; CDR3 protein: CASSQDLSLGGTDTQYF
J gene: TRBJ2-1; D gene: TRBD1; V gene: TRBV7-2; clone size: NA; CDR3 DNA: TGTGCCAGCAGCTCCTTGGACAGGAATGAGCAGTTCTTC; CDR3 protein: CASSSLDRNEQFF
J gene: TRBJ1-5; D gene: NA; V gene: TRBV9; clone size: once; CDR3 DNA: TGTGCCAGCAGCGTAGAGGCCGGGGATCAGCCCCAGCATTTT; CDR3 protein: CASSVEAGDQPQHF
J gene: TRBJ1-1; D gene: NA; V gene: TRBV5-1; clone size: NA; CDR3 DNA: TGCGCCAGCAGCTTGGTTGGCAGGAGGAGCACTGAAGCTTTCTTT; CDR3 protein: CASSLVGRRSTEAFF
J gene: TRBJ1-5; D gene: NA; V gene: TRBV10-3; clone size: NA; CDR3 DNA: TGTGCCATCAGGGGAGATGGGCCCCAGCATTTT; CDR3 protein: CAIRGDGPQHF
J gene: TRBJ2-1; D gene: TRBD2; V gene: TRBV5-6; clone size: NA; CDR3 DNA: TGTGCCAGCAGCTTGCGGACTAGCGGTTACAATGAGCAGTTCTTC; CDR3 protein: CASSLRTSGYNEQFF
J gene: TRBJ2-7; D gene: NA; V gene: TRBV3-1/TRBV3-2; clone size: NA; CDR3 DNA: TGTGCCAGCAGTTTCGGGTCCTACGAGCAGTACTTC; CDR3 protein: CASSFGSYEQYF
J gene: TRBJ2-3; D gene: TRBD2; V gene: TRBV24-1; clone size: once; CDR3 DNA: TGTGCCACCAGTGATCCTATAAGCGGGAGAGGTGATACGCAGTATTTT; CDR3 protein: CATSDPISGRGDTQYF
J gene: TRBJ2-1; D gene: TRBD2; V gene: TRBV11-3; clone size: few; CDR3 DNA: TGTGCCAGCAGCTTCGGTAGCGGGAGCGGGGGGGGCTACAATGAGCAGTTCTTC; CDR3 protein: CASSFGSGSGGGYNEQFF
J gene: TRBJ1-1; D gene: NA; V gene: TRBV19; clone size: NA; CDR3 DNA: TGTGCCAGTAGGGGGACTTACAATGAAGCTTTCTTT; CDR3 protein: CASRGTYNEAFF
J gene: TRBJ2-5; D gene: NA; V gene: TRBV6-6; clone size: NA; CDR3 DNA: TGTGCCAGCCTGGGACAAATAGGGGAGACCCAGTACTTC; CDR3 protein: CASLGQIGETQYF
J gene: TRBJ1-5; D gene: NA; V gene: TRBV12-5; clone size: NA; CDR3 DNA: TGTGCTAGTCGGGGGGACGTGGGCAATCAGCCCCAGCATTTT; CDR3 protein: CASRGDVGNQPQHF
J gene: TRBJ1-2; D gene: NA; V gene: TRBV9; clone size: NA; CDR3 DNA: TGTGCCAGCAGCGTAGATACGGGGATCCATGGCTACACCTTC; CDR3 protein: CASSVDTGIHGYTF
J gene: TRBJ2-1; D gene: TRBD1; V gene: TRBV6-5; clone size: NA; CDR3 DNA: TGTGCCAGCAGTCAAACAGGGGATGAGCAGTTCTTC; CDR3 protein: CASSQTGDEQFF
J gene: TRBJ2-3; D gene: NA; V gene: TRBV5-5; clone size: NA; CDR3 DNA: TGTGCCAGCAGCCTTCGACTTGGACAAGGGACAGATACGCAGTATTTT; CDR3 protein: CASSLRLGQGTDTQYF
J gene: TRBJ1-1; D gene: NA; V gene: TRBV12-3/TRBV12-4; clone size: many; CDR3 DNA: TGTGCCAGCAGCCCCCGCGGGTCGACTGAAGCTTTCTTT; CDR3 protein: CASSPRGSTEAFF
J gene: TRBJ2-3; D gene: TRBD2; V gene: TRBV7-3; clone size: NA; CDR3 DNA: TGTGCCAGCAGCTCTAGCGGGAGTAGGGCAGATACGCAGTATTTT; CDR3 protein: CASSSSGSRADTQYF
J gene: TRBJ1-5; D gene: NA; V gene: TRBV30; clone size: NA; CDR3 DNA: TGTGCCTGGAGCTTCACAGTTAATCAGCCCCAGCATTTT; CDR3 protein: CAWSFTVNQPQHF
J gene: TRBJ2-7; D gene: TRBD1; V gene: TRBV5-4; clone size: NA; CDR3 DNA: TGTGCCAGCAGCTTAGGACAGGGGACCGCCTACGAGCAGTACTTC; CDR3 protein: CASSLGQGTAYEQYF
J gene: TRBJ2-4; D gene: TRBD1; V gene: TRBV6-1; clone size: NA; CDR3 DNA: TGTGCCAGCAGTGCCTTTCCACAGGGGGCTAGGGGCATTCAGTACTTC; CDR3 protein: CASSAFPQGARGIQYF
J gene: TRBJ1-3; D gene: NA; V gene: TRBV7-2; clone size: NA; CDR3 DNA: TGTGCCAGCAGTTCCGGGACAATAAACACCATATATTTT; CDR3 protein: CASSSGTINTIYF
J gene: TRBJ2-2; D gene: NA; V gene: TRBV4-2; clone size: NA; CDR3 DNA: TGTGCCAGCCGGAAGAGTAGCGGAGCGAACACCGGGGAGCTGTTTTTT; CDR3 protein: CASRKSSGANTGELFF
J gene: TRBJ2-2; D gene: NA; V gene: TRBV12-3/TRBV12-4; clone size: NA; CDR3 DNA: TGTGCCAGCAGTTACGCGGGGGAGCTGTTTTTT; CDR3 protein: CASSYAGELFF
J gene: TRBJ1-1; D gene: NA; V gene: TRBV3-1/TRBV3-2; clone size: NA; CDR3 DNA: TGTGCCAGCAGCCAAGGGACAACGCCCGTGGCTTTCTTT; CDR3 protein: CASSQGTTPVAFF
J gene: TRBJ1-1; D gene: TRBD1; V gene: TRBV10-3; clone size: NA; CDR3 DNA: TGTGCCATCCGGGACAGAATGAACACTGAAGCTTTCTTT; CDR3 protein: CAIRDRMNTEAFF
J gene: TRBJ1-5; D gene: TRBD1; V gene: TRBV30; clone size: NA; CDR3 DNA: TGTGCCTGGAGTCAGGGGGGCAATCAGCCCCAGCATTTT; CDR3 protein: CAWSQGGNQPQHF
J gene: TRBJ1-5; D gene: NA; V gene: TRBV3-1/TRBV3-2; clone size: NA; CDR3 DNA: TGTGCCAGCAGCCAAGATCCCCAGGTACAGCCCCAGCATTTT; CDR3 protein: CASSQDPQVQPQHF
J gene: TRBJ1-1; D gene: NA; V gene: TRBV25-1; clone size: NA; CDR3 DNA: TGTGCCAGCAGTGAATCCCCCAAATCGGGCACTGAAGCTTTCTTT; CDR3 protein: CASSESPKSGTEAFF